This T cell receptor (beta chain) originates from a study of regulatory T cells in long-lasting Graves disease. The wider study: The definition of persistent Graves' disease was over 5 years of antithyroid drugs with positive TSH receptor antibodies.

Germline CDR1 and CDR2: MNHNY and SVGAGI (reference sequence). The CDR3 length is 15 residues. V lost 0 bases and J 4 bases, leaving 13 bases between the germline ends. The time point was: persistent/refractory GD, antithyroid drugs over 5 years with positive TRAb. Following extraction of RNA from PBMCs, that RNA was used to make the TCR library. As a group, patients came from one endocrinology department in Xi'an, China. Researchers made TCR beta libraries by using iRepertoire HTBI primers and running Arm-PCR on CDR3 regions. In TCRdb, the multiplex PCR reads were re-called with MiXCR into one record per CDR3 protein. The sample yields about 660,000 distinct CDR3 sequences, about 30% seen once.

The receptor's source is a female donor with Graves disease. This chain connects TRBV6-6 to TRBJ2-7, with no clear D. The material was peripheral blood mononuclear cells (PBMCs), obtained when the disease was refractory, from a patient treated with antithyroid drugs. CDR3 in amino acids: CASSYSTGDLYEQYF. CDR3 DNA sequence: TGTGCCAGCAGTTACTCGACCGGAGACCTATACGAGCAGTACTTC.